The 10 T cell receptor beta chains below were found in one sample sequenced in a study of T cell repertoires in cytomegalovirus infection. From the reads, TCRdb called clonotypes with MiXCR, one entry per CDR3 protein. The table includes some 400,000 distinct CDR3 sequences, 15% to 20% detected once. Sequencing was carried out using PBMCs. These TCRs come from a human donor in good health (CMV status not recorded). Some clones in this sample may be carry-over from other donors' samples.

This clonotype was counted ten times or more. The rearrangement joins TRBV7-2 to TRBJ2-3; tentative D call: TRBD2 (6 bases). The ends were cut back, 5 bases at V and 0 bases at J, with 9 bases in the middle. Germline CDR1 reads SGHTA; CDR2 reads FQGNSA. The CDR3 loop spans 14 amino acids. DNA of the CDR3: TGTGCCAGCAGCGGCCTAGCGAGCACAGATACGCAGTATTTT. Its translation: CASSGLASTDTQYF. Looking up the rest from reference TRBV7-2 and TRBJ2-3 gives the full variable domain: GAGVSQSPSNKVTEKGKDVELRCDPISGHTALYWYRQSLGQGLEFLIYFQGNSAPDKSGLPSDRFSAERTGGSVSTLTIQRTQQEDSAVYLCASSGLASTDTQYFGPGTRLTVL.

V gene TRBV2 combines with J gene TRBJ1-5; D possibly corresponds to TRBD1 (5 bases). Germline V gene lookup returns CDR1 SNHLY and CDR2 FYNNEI. V shed 8 bases and J shed 8 bases, with 13 bases lying between them. The CDR3 covers 12 residues. The CDR3 region is CASGRDHEPQHF. The CDR3, as DNA: TGTGCCAGCGGCAGGGATCATGAGCCCCAGCATTTT.

Many counts were recorded for this clonotype. This chain connects TRBV7-2 to TRBJ2-3; no clear D. V was cut by 1 base and J by 2 bases, with 10 bases left in between. The CDR3 is 15 amino acids. Per germline, CDR1 SGHTA and CDR2 FQGNSA. In DNA form, the CDR3 reads TGTGCCAGCAGCTTAGGGCGGACGTACACAGATACGCAGTATTTT. Translation gives CASSLGRTYTDTQYF. The variable domain in full, completed from reference TRBV7-2 and TRBJ2-3, reads GAGVSQSPSNKVTEKGKDVELRCDPISGHTALYWYRQSLGQGLEFLIYFQGNSAPDKSGLPSDRFSAERTGGSVSTLTIQRTQQEDSAVYLCASSLGRTYTDTQYFGPGTRLTVL.

In its sample, this clonotype was seen a few times. CDR3 residues: CASSRSDSGGSTSYEQYF. CDR3 in DNA: TGTGCCAGCAGCCGATCCGATAGCGGGGGGTCAACCTCCTACGAGCAGTACTTC. The gene calls are TRBV3-1 and TRBJ2-7, with 10 bases that match TRBD2. CDR3 size: 18 residues. Per the germline V gene, CDR1 is LGHDT and CDR2 is YNNKEL (reference sequence). Unmatched junction bases numbered 12, after V lost 4 bases and J lost 0 bases.

This clonotype has ten or more counts. The chain has TRBV7-6 and TRBJ2-7; D perhaps matches TRBD1 (5 bases). The CDR3 extends over 14 amino acids. Germline V gene data show CDR1 as SGHVS and CDR2 as FNYEAQ. The V end lost 5 bases, the J end lost 5 bases, and 16 bases lay between the germline ends. CDR3 nucleotides: TGTGCCAGCAGCCCCCCCGGCAGGGCCCACGAGCAGTACTTC. Protein product: CASSPPGRAHEQYF.

This clonotype was observed a handful of times. This sequence joins TRBV28 and TRBJ2-1; 7 bases fit TRBD1. This CDR3 has 12 residues. The V segment lost 5 bases and the J segment 8 bases; nucleotides outside the gene matches: 3. Germline V CDR1 and CDR2: MDHEN, SYDVKM. The CDR3 nucleotides are TGTGCCAGCAGTCCCACAGGGGATGAGCAGTTCTTC. This gives the protein CASSPTGDEQFF.

This clonotype came up many times. The V call is TRBV7-2, the J call TRBJ1-2; D unclear. Germline V lookup: CDR1 SGHTA, CDR2 FQGNSA. The CDR3 consists of 14 residues. Trimming pared 2 bases from V and 2 bases from J, leaving 9 bases between. In DNA form, the CDR3 reads TGTGCCAGCAGCTTATCGGCGGTAAACTATGGCTACACCTTC. Its translation is CASSLSAVNYGYTF.

The rearrangement uses TRBV7-2 and TRBJ1-6, with D tentatively TRBD1 (5 bases). This CDR3 contains 12 residues. The V end lost 4 bases, the J end lost 9 bases, and 7 bases lay between the germline ends. Germline V gene lookup returns CDR1 SGHTA and CDR2 FQGNSA. The CDR3 sequence: CASSSGPSPLHF. CDR3 nucleotide sequence: TGTGCCAGCAGCTCGGGACCTTCACCCCTCCACTTT.

This clonotype was observed a handful of times. The rearrangement uses TRBV7-9 and TRBJ2-1; 12 nucleotides align to TRBD2. Germline CDR1 reads SEHNR; CDR2 reads FQNEAQ (reference sequence). The CDR3 runs to 17 residues. V was clipped by 5 bases and J by 7 bases; unmatched bases: 12. The CDR3: CASSRGLAGHLGNEQFF. In DNA form, the CDR3 reads TGTGCCAGCAGCCGAGGACTAGCGGGACACCTTGGGAATGAGCAGTTCTTC.

This clonotype occurred many times. The rearrangement joins TRBV5-4 to TRBJ2-3; 7 bases align to TRBD1. CDR3 length: 15 amino acids. V gave up 4 bases and J gave up 0 bases; unmatched junction bases: 5. Germline CDR1 and CDR2: SGHNT and YYREEE (reference sequence). The CDR3 DNA reads as TGTGCCAGCAGCGAAGGGGGCCCAAGCACAGATACGCAGTATTTT. Protein: CASSEGGPSTDTQYF. The variable domain in full, with the rest retrieved from reference TRBV5-4 and TRBJ2-3, is ETGVTQSPTHLIKTRGQQVTLRCSSQSGHNTVSWYQQALGQGPQFIFQYYREEENGRGNFPPRFSGLQFPNYSSELNVNALELDDSALYLCASSEGGPSTDTQYFGPGTRLTVL.